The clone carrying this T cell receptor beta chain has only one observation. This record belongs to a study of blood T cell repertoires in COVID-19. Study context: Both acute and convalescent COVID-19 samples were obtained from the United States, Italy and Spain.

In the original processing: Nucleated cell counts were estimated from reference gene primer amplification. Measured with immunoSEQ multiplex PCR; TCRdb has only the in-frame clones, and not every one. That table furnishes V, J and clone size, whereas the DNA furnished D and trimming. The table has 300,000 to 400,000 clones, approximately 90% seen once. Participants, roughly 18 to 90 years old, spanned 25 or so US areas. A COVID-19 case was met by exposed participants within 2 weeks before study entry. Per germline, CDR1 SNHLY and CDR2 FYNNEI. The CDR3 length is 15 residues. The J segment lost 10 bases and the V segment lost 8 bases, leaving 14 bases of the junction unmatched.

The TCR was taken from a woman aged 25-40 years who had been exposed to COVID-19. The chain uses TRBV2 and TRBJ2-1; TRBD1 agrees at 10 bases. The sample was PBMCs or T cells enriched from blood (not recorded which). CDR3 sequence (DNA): TGTGCCAGCCAATTTTCCGGGACAGGGGTCTTCGAGCAGTTCTTC. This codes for CASQFSGTGVFEQFF.